This entry features one T cell receptor beta chain sequence. The antigen is unknown. The germline V and J ends were trimmed by 1 base and 0 bases, with 10 bases remaining between them. Germline V gene sequence: CDR1 LNHDA, CDR2 SQIVND (reference sequence). There are 15 residues in the CDR3. This record comes from a study of CD8+CD57+ T cells in acquired aplastic anemia. Overall study: DNA recovered from sorted CD4+ and CD8+ cells had a mean of around 3.2 ug.

The study, taken as a whole, reports: The CD8+ Simpson's diversity of patients and controls was not significantly different.

Patients sequenced had flow cytometry evidence of CD8+CD57+ cell expansion. Severe acquired aplastic anemia affected all patients. TCR beta VDJ and CDR3 profiling used genomic DNA as template. TCRdb called the reads again in MiXCR, with one record for every CDR3 protein. Of roughly 500,000 distinct CDR3 sequences in the sample, around 30% were seen once. Sequenced input: sorted CD4+, CD8+, or CD8+CD57+ T cells (not recorded which) from PBMCs. This rearrangement joins TRBV19 to TRBJ2-7; a possible D gene is TRBD1 (6 bases). This clonotype was sampled from a human donor with aplastic anemia. The CDR3, as DNA: TGTGCCAGTAGTATAGGGGACATAAGCTCCTACGAGCAGTACTTC. Translation gives CASSIGDISSYEQYF.